This record looks at one T cell receptor (beta chain) sequence and its context. These data come from a study of blood T cell repertoires in COVID-19. Germline V gene sequence: CDR1 ENHRY, CDR2 SYGVKD. Trimming cost V 10 bases and J 0 bases, with 18 bases left between them. The CDR3 has 15 residues. Original analysis: Estimates of nucleated cell counts were drawn from the amplification of reference gene primers. Sequenced by immunoSEQ multiplex PCR; TCRdb stores in-frame clones only, minus some. V and J calls and clone size are those listed in that table; D and trimming were worked out from the DNA. The sample has tens of thousands of clones, around 90% seen once.

This chain links TRBV10-3 with TRBJ1-2; D gene uncertain. The specimen sequenced was peripheral blood. This TCR was recovered from a man aged 45-60 years with active COVID-19. CDR3 sequence (DNA): TGTGCCACCTCTGCTGCGGGCCGAACTAACTATGGCTACACCTTC. Amino acids: CATSAAGRTNYGYTF.